This T cell receptor beta chain appears in the sequencing data of a study of molecular identifiers for immune sequencing clone quantification. Via MiXCR, TCRdb re-called the PCR reads, giving one row per CDR3 protein. The sample has around 82,000 distinct CDR3 sequences; roughly 20% are singletons. Overall study results and limits: Clones exceeding 20 RNA copies carried over 99% of effector molecules but under 1% of naive-cell molecules.

This clonotype showed up just a few times. Its target is not known. Deletions cut 6 bases from V and 0 bases from J, with 15 bases between. Germline CDR1 is MNHEY and CDR2 is SVGEGT. This CDR3 region has 16 residues. The clonotype was recovered from a human donor in good health. Some libraries in this study had Jurkat cell RNA spiked in. What was sequenced was naive CD8+ T cells from blood, with Jurkat cell RNA spiked in. Subset of the sample: FACS-sorted CD8+CD4-CCR7+CD45RA+ naive T cells. This chain joins TRBV6-2 or TRBV6-3 and TRBJ2-4; D tentatively fits TRBD1 or TRBD2 (5 bases each). CDR3 DNA sequence: TGTGCCAGCAGCCCTGCCGGGACGGCAGCCAAAAACATTCAGTACTTC. Its protein is CASSPAGTAAKNIQYF.